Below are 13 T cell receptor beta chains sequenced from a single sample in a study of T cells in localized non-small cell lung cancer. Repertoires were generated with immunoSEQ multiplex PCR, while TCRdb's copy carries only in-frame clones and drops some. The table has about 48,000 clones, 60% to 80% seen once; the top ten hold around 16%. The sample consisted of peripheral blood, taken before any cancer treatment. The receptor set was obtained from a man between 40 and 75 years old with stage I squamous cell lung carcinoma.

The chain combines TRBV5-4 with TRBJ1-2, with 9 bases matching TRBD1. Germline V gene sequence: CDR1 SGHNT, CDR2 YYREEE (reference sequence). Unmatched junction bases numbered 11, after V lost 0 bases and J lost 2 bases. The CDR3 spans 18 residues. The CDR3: CASSLGGGTGTPNYGYTF. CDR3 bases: TGTGCCAGCAGCTTGGGTGGCGGGACAGGGACTCCAAACTATGGCTACACCTTC.

The CDR3 spells CASDRISSYNEQFF. The CDR3 nucleotides read TGTGCCAGCGATAGGATTAGCTCCTACAATGAGCAGTTCTTC. The chain joins TRBV6-1 to TRBJ2-1; D is unclear. V lost 8 bases to trimming and J lost 0 bases, with 11 bases between them. The CDR3 runs to 14 residues. Per the germline V gene, CDR1 is MNHNS and CDR2 is SASEGT.

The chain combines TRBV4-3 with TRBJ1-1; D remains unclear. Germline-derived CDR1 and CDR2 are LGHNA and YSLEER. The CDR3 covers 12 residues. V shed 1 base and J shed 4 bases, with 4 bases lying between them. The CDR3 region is CASSQGATEAFF. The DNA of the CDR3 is TGCGCCAGCAGCCAAGGGGCCACTGAAGCTTTCTTT.

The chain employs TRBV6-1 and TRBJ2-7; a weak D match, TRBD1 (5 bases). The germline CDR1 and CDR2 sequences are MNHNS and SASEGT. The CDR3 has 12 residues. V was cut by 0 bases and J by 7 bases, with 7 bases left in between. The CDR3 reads CASSEAYREQYF. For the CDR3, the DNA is TGTGCCAGCAGTGAAGCTTACAGGGAGCAGTACTTC.

CDR3 region: CASSLPNQPQHF. Here the CDR3 DNA reads TGTGCCAGCAGCCTACCGAATCAGCCCCAGCATTTT. The J gene is TRBJ1-5, the V gene TRBV28, with no clear D. This CDR3 has 12 residues. Germline V gene data show CDR1 as MDHEN and CDR2 as SYDVKM. V was trimmed by 6 bases and J by 4 bases, leaving 7 bases between them.

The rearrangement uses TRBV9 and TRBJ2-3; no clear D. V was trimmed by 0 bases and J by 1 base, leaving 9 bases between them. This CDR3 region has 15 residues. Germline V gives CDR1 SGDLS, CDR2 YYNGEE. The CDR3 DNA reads TGTGCCAGCAGCGTAGTGTTGGATGGCACAGATACGCAGTATTTT. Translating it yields CASSVVLDGTDTQYF. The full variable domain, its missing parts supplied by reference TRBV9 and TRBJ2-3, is DSGVTQTPKHLITATGQRVTLRCSPRSGDLSVYWYQQSLDQGLQFLIQYYNGEERAKGNILERFSAQQFPDLHSELNLSSLELGDSALYFCASSVVLDGTDTQYFGPGTRLTVL.

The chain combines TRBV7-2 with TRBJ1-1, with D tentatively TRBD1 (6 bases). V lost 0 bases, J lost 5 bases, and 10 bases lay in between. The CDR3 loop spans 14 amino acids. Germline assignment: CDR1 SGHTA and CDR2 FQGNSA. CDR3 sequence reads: CASSLAGGPTEAFF. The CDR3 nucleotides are TGTGCCAGCAGCTTAGCAGGGGGGCCGACTGAAGCTTTCTTT.

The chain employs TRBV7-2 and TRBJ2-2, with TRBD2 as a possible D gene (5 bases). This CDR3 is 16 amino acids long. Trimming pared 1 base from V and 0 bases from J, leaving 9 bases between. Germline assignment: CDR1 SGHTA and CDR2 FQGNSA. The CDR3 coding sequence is TGTGCCAGCAGCTTAGGTCCGGGGACGAACACCGGGGAGCTGTTTTTT. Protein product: CASSLGPGTNTGELFF.

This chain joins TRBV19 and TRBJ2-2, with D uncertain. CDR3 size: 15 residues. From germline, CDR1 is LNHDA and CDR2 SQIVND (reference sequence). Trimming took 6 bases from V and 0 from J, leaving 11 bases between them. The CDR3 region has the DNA TGTGCCAGTAGCCTCGGACGGACGAACACCGGGGAGCTGTTTTTT. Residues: CASSLGRTNTGELFF.

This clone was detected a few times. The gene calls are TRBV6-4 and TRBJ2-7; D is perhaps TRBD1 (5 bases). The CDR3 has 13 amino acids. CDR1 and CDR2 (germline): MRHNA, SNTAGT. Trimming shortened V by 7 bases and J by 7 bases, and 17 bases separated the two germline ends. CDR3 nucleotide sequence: TGTGCCAGCAAGGGGTCGACACCGGAAGAGCAGTACTTC. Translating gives CASKGSTPEEQYF.

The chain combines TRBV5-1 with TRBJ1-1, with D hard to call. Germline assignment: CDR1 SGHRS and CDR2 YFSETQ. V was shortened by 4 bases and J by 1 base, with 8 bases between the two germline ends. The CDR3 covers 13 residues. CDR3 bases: TGCGCCAGCAGCCAGAGAGAGAACACTGAAGCTTTCTTT. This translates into CASSQRENTEAFF.

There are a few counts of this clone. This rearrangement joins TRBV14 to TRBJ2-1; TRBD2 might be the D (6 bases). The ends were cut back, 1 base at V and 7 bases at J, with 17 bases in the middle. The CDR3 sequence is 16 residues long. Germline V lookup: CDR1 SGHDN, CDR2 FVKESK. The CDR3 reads CASSQGWRGGLNEQFF. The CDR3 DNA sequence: TGTGCCAGCAGCCAAGGGTGGCGGGGCGGGTTGAATGAGCAGTTCTTC.

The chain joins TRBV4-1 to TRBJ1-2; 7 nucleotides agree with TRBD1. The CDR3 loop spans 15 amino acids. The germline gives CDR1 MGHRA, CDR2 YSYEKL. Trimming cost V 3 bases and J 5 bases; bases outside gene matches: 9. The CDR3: CASSHDEQGSYGYTF. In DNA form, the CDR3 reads TGCGCCAGCAGCCACGACGAACAGGGGTCGTATGGCTACACCTTC.